A selection of T cell receptor beta chains follows, all from one sample in a study of shared clonotypes between healthy human individuals. Profiled with immunoSEQ multiplex PCR; TCRdb holds only in-frame clones, not every one. The table lists 2 million to 2.5 million clones, nearly 97% of them singletons. The sequencing input was naive CD4+ T cells sorted from blood. The receptor source for this set is a young man in good health. Both conserved end residues are part of each CDR3. A D gene is named only where the DNA matches it firmly. The listing skips clone size in some rows; elsewhere it reads once, few, many or a size class.

NA	TRBD2	TRBJ2-1	TRBV4-3	CASSQDVGTSDNNEQFF	TGCGCCAGCAGCCAAGATGTCGGGACTAGCGATAACAATGAGCAGTTCTTC
NA	NA	TRBJ2-1	TRBV5-4	CASSQDSPSPYNEQFF	TGTGCCAGCAGCCAGGACTCCCCCTCCCCCTACAATGAGCAGTTCTTC
NA	TRBD1	TRBJ2-2	TRBV2	CASSPQGVTGELFF	TGTGCCAGCAGTCCACAGGGGGTCACCGGGGAGCTGTTTTTT
NA	NA	TRBJ1-2	TRBV9	CASSGVLGRGGYTF	TGTGCCAGCAGCGGGGTCTTGGGACGTGGAGGCTACACCTTC
NA	TRBD1	TRBJ2-7	TRBV4-1	CASSQGQGASYEQYF	TGCGCCAGCAGCCAAGGACAGGGGGCCTCCTACGAGCAGTACTTC
few	NA	TRBJ2-2	TRBV10-3	CAIREDHTGELFF	TGTGCCATCAGGGAGGACCACACCGGGGAGCTGTTTTTT
NA	NA	TRBJ2-4	TRBV2	CASERWPLGNIQYF	TGTGCCAGCGAGAGGTGGCCCCTCGGAAACATTCAGTACTTC
few	TRBD1	TRBJ1-2	TRBV6-5	CASSSVKLGQGYGYTF	TGTGCCAGCAGTTCAGTTAAGTTGGGACAGGGGTATGGCTACACCTTC
NA	NA	TRBJ2-7	TRBV2	CASKQLGEQYF	TGTGCCAGTAAACAGCTTGGCGAGCAGTACTTC
NA	NA	TRBJ2-7	TRBV12-2	CASRLAQGRRYF	TGTGCAAGTCGCTTAGCGCAGGGTCGACGGTACTTC
NA	TRBD1	TRBJ1-2	TRBV2	CASSNFQGAEGYTF	TGTGCCAGCAGTAATTTTCAGGGGGCGGAAGGCTACACCTTC
NA	NA	TRBJ2-5	TRBV28	CASRTGETQYF	TGTGCCAGCAGAACCGGAGAGACCCAGTACTTC
NA	NA	TRBJ2-7	TRBV6-5	CASTVGPPYEQYF	TGTGCCAGCACGGTGGGACCCCCCTACGAGCAGTACTTC
NA	NA	TRBJ2-3	TRBV15	CATSRGGENTQYF	TGTGCCACCAGCAGAGGGGGAGAGAATACGCAGTATTTT
once	NA	TRBJ2-1	TRBV10-2	CASRPSPYNEQFF	TGCGCCAGCAGGCCGAGCCCCTACAATGAGCAGTTCTTC
once	NA	TRBJ1-3	TRBV7-9	CASSLQGSGNTIYF	TGTGCCAGCAGCCTACAGGGCTCTGGAAACACCATATATTTT
NA	NA	TRBJ1-6	TRBV6-1	CASSEQGRAYNSPLHF	TGTGCCAGCAGTGAACAGGGTAGGGCTTATAATTCACCCCTCCACTTT
few	TRBD1	TRBJ1-6	TRBV30	CACIQGARSPLHF	TGTGCCTGTATCCAGGGGGCGCGTTCACCCCTCCACTTT
once	NA	TRBJ1-2	TRBV7-2	CASSLGPDRLYYGYTF	TGTGCCAGCAGCTTAGGACCCGACAGGCTCTACTATGGCTACACCTTC
NA	TRBD1	TRBJ2-3	TRBV5-1	CASSLRTGSDTQYF	TGCGCCAGCAGCCTTAGGACAGGGTCAGATACGCAGTATTTT
NA	NA	TRBJ1-4	TRBV2	CASSGGPDGEKLFF	TGTGCCAGCAGTGGAGGCCCCGACGGGGAAAAACTGTTTTTT
NA	NA	TRBJ2-2	TRBV5-1	CASSLSQVTGELFF	TGCGCCAGCAGCTTGAGTCAGGTCACCGGGGAGCTGTTTTTT
NA	TRBD1	TRBJ2-7	TRBV5-4	CASSSAFGTGLREQYF	TGTGCCAGCAGCTCAGCCTTCGGGACAGGCCTCCGGGAGCAGTACTTC
NA	NA	TRBJ2-1	TRBV6-5	CASSRGPGHEQFF	TGTGCCAGCAGCCGAGGGCCAGGGCATGAGCAGTTCTTC
once	TRBD1	TRBJ2-2	TRBV29-1	CSAGQGKNTGELFF	TGCAGCGCAGGACAGGGCAAGAACACCGGGGAGCTGTTTTTT
NA	NA	TRBJ1-1	TRBV5-6	CASSTTLAGTEAFF	TGTGCCAGCAGCACGACTCTGGCAGGAACTGAAGCTTTCTTT
NA	TRBD1	TRBJ1-5	TRBV4-1	CASSLGTGAGNQPQHF	TGCGCCAGCAGCCTAGGGACAGGGGCAGGCAATCAGCCCCAGCATTTT
NA	NA	TRBJ1-2	TRBV7-9	CASSLAGGNLGGYTF	TGTGCCAGCAGCTTAGCAGGCGGGAACCTGGGTGGCTACACCTTC
NA	TRBD2	TRBJ2-1	TRBV30	CAWERDNSYNEQFF	TGTGCCTGGGAGCGGGATAACTCCTACAATGAGCAGTTCTTC
NA	NA	TRBJ1-2	TRBV28	CASSSPQPSPGGYTF	TGTGCCAGCAGTTCCCCCCAGCCGTCACCAGGAGGCTACACCTTC
NA	NA	TRBJ1-4	TRBV6-6	CASSRTFLATNEKLFF	TGTGCCAGCAGTCGGACGTTTCTTGCAACTAATGAAAAACTGTTTTTT
NA	NA	TRBJ1-1	TRBV10-2	CASRKTGLLNTEAFF	TGCGCCAGCAGAAAAACAGGGCTCTTGAACACTGAAGCTTTCTTT
NA	NA	TRBJ1-5	TRBV5-4	CASSLDNQPQHF	TGTGCCAGCAGCTTAGATAATCAGCCCCAGCATTTT
once	NA	TRBJ1-6	TRBV7-3	CASSLEGNSPLHF	TGTGCCAGCAGCCTAGAGGGGAATTCACCCCTCCACTTT
NA	NA	TRBJ2-7	TRBV9	CASSVGAATTYEQYF	TGTGCCAGCAGCGTAGGGGCAGCGACTACCTACGAGCAGTACTTC
NA	TRBD1	TRBJ2-1	TRBV5-1	CASSLFPPGQGNEQFF	TGCGCCAGCAGCTTGTTCCCCCCGGGACAGGGCAATGAGCAGTTCTTC
NA	TRBD1	TRBJ1-4	TRBV5-4	CASSYDRGGEKLFF	TGTGCCAGCAGCTACGACAGGGGTGGGGAAAAACTGTTTTTT
NA	TRBD1	TRBJ2-6	TRBV2	CASVVKGAGGANVLTF	TGTGCCAGCGTGGTGAAGGGGGCTGGTGGGGCCAACGTCCTGACTTTC